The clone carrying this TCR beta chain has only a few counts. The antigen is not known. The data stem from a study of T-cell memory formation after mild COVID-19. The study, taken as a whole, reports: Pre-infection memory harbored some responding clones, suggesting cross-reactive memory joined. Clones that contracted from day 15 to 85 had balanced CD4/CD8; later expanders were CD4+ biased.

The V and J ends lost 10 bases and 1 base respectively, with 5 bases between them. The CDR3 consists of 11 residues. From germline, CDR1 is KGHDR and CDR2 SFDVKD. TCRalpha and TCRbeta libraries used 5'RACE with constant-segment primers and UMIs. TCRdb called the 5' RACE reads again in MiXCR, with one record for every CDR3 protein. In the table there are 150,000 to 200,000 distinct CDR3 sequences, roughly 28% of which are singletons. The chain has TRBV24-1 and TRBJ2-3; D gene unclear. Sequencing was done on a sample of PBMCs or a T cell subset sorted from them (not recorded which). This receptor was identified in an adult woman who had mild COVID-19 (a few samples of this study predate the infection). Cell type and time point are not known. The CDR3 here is CATSGTDTQYF. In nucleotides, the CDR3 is TGTGCCACTTCAGGCACAGATACGCAGTATTTT.